This T cell receptor (beta chain) was profiled in a study of T cell repertoires in cytomegalovirus infection. Across the whole study: Matching HLA type and CMV infection were both indicated by public TCR beta signatures. Study findings and constraints: The ex vivo response was dominated by HLA-C-restricted CMV-specific TCR beta clonotypes. Totalled public TCR beta family frequency picked out people who carried CMV plus the relevant HLA.

TCRdb re-derived calls from the reads in MiXCR, one entry per CDR3 protein. Of about 570,000 distinct CDR3 sequences in the sample, under 45% were seen once. V was clipped by 8 bases and J by 1 base, with 6 bases between them. CDR3 length: 12 residues. As concerns this clonotype: Antigen: not known.

The material sequenced was cultured PBMCs, taken from culture after CMV antigen stimulation. The origin of this receptor is a human donor in good health (CMV status not recorded). Some clones in this sample may be carry-over from other donors' samples. This chain uses TRBV12-3 or TRBV12-4 with TRBJ1-3, with D perhaps TRBD1 (5 bases). In DNA form, the CDR3 reads TGTGCCAGCCGACAGTCTGGAAACACCATATATTTT. It specifies CASRQSGNTIYF.